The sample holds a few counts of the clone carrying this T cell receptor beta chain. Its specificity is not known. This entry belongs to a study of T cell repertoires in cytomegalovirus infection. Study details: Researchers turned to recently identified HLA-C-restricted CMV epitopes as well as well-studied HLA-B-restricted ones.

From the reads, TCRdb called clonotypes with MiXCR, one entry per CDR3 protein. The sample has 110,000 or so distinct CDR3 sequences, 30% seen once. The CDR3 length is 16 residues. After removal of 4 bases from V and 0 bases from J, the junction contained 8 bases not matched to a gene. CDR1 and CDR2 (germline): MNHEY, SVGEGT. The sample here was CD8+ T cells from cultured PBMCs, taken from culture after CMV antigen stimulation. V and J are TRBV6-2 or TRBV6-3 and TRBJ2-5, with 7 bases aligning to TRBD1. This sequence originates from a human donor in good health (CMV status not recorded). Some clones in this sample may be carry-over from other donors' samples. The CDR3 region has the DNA TGTGCCAGCAGTTTCCGGGACAGCACGTACCAAGAGACCCAGTACTTC. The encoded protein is CASSFRDSTYQETQYF.